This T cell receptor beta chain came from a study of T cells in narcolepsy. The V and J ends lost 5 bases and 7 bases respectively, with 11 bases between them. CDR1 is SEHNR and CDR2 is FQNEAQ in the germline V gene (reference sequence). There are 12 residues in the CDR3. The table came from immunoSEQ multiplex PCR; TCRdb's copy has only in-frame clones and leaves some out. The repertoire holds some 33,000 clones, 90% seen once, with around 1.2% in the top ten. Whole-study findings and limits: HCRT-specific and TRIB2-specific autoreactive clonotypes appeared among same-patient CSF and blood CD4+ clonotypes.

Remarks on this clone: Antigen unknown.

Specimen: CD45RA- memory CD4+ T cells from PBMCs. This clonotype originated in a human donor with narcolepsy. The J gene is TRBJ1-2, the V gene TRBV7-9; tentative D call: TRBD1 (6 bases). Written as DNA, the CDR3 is TGTGCCAGCAGCCACAGGGTGGGTGGCTACACCTTC. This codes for CASSHRVGGYTF.